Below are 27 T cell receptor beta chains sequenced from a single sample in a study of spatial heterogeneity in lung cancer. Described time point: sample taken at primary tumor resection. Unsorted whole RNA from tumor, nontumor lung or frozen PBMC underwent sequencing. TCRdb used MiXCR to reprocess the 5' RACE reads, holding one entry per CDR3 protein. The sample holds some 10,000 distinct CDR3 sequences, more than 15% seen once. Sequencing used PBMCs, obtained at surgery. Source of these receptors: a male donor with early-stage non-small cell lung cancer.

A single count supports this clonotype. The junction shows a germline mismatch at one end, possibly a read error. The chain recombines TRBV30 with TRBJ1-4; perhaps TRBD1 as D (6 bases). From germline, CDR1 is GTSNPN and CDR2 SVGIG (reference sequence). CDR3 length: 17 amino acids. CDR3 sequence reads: CAWSVTGWNRANENLFF. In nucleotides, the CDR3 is TGTGCCTGGAGTGTTACAGGGTGGAATAGAGCTAATGAAAATCTGTTTTTT.

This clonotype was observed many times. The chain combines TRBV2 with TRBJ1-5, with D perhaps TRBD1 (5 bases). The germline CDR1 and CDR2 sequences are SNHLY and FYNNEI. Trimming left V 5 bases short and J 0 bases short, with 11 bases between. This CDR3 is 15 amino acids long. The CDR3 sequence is CASSLGDLSNQPQHF. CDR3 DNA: TGTGCCAGCAGTTTAGGGGACCTTAGCAATCAGCCCCAGCATTTT.

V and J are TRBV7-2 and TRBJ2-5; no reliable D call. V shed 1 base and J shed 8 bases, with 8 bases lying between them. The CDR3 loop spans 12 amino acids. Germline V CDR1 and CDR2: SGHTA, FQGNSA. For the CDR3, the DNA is TGTGCCAGCAGCTTAGAGCGCGACACCCAGTACTTC. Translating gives CASSLERDTQYF.

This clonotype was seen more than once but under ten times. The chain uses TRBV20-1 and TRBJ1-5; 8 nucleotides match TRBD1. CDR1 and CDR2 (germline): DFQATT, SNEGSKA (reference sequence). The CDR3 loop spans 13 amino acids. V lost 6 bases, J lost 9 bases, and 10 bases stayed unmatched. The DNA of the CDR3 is TGCAGTGCCCCGGACAGGGTAAACGGGCCCCAGCATTTT. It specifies CSAPDRVNGPQHF.

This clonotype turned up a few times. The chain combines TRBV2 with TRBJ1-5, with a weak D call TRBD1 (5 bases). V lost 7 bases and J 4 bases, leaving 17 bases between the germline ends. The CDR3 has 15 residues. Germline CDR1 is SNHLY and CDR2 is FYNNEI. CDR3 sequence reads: CASNPGGGGNQPQHF. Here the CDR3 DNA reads TGTGCCAGCAATCCCGGGGGTGGGGGTAATCAGCCCCAGCATTTT.

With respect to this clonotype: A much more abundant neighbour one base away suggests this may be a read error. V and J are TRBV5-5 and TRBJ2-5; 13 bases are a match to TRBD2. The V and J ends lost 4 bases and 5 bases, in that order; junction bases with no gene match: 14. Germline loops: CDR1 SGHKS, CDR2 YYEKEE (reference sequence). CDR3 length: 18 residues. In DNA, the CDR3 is TGTGCCAGCAGCCCGAGACTAGCGGGAGGCCGGACCAGGGAGACCCAGTACTTC. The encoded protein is CASSPRLAGGRTRETQYF. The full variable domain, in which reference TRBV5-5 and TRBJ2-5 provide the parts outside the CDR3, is DAGVTQSPTHLIKTRGQQVTLRCSPISGHKSVSWYQQVLGQGPQFIFQYYEKEERGRGNFPDRFSARQFPNYSSELNVNALLLGDSALYLCASSPRLAGGRTRETQYFGPGTRLLVL.

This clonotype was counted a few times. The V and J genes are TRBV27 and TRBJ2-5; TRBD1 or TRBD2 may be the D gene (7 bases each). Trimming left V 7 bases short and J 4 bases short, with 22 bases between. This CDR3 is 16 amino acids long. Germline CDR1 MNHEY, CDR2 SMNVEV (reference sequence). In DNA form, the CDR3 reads TGTGCCAGCACCCCTGGTCGAGGCAGGGGGGGAGAGACCCAGTACTTC. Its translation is CASTPGRGRGGETQYF.

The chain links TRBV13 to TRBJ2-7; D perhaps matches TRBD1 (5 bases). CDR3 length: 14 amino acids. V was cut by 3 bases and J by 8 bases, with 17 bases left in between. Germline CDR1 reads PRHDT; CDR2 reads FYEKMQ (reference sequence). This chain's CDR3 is CASSFQDKAWKQYF. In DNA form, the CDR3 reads TGTGCCAGCAGCTTCCAGGACAAAGCGTGGAAGCAGTACTTC.

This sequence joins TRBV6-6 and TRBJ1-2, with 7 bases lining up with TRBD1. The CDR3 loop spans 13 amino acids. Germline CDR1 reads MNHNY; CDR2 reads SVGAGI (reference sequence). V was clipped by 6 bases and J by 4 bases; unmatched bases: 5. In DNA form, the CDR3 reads TGTGCCAGCAGCAATCAGGGGGGCTATGGCTACACCTTC. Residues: CASSNQGGYGYTF.

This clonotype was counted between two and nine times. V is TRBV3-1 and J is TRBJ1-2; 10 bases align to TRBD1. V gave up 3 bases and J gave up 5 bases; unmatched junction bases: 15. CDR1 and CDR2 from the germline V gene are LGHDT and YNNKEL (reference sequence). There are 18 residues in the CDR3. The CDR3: CASSQGAGQGIGPYGYTF. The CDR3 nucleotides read TGTGCCAGCAGCCAGGGCGCGGGACAGGGGATAGGACCATATGGCTACACCTTC.

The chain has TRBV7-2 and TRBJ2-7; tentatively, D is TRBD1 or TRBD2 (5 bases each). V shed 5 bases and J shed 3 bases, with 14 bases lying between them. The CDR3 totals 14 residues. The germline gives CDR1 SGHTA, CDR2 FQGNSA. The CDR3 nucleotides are TGTGCCAGCAGCCCGCGTCGGGACCACTACGAGCAGTACTTC. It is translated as CASSPRRDHYEQYF.

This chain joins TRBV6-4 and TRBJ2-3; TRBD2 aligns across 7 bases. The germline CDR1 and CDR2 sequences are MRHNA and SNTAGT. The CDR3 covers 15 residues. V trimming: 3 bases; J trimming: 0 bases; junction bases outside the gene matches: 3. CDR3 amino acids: CASSESAGSTDTQYF. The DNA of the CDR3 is TGTGCCAGCAGTGAGTCAGCGGGGAGCACAGATACGCAGTATTTT.

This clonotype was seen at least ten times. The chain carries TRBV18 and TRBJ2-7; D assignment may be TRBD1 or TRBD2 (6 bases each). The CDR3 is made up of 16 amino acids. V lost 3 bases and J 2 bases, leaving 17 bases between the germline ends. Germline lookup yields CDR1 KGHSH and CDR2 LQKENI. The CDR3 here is CASSPSLQGLTYEQYF. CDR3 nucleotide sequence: TGTGCCAGCTCACCCTCGTTACAGGGACTTACCTACGAGCAGTACTTC.

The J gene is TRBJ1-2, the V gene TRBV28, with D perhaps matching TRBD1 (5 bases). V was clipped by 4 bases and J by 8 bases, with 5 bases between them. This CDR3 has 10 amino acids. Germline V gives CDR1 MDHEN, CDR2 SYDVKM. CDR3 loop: CASSSGGYTF. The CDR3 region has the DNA TGTGCCAGCAGTTCAGGGGGCTACACCTTC.

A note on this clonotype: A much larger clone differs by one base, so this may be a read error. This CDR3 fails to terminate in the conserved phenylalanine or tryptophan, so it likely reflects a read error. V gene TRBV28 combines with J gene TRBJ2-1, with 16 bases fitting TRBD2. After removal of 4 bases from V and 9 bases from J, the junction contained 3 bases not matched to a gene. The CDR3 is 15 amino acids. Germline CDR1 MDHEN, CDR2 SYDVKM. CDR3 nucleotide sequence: TGTGCCAGCAGTTCCGGGACTAGCGGGAGGGGTGAGCAGTTCTCC. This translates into CASSSGTSGRGEQFS.

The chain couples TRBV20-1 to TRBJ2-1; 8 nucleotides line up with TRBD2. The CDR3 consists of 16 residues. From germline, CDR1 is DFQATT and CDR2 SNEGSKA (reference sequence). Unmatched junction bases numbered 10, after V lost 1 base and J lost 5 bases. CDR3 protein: CSARVPAAGGHNEQFF. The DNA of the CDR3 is TGCAGTGCTAGAGTACCCGCGGCGGGAGGCCACAATGAGCAGTTCTTC.

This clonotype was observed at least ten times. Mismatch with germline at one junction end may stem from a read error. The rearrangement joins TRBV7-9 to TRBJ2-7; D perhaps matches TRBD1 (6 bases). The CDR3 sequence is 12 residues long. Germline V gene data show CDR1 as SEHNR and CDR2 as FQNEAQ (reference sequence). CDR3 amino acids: CASSLGATGQLF. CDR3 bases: TGTGCCAGCAGCTTAGGCGCGACAGGCCAACTCTTC.

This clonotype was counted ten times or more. The CDR3: CASSLDLDPGATQYF. CDR3 nucleotides: TGCGCCAGCAGCTTGGATCTGGATCCTGGGGCGACCCAGTACTTC. The rearrangement joins TRBV5-1 to TRBJ2-5, with D possibly TRBD1 on 5 matching bases. The germline CDR1 and CDR2 sequences are SGHRS and YFSETQ. This CDR3 has 15 amino acids. V was shortened by 0 bases and J by 7 bases, with 16 bases between the two germline ends.

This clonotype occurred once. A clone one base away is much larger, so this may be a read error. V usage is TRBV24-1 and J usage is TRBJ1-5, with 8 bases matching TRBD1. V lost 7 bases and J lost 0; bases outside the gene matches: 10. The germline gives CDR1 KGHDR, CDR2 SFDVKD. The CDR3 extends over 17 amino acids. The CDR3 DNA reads TGTGCCACCAGAGATCCCGGCAGGGGGCTTAGCAATCAGCCCCAGCATTTT. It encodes CATRDPGRGLSNQPQHF.

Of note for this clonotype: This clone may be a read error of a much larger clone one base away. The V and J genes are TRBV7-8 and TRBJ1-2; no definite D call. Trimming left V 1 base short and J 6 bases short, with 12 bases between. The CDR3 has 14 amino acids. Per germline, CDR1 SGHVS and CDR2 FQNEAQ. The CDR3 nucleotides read TGTGCCAGCAGCTTAGATCGGGATTCCCATGGCTACACCTTC. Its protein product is CASSLDRDSHGYTF.

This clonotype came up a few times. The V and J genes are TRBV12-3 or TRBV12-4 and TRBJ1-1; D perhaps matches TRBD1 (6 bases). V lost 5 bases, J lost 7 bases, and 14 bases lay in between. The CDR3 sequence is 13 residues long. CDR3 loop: CASSLGAGNEAFF. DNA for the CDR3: TGTGCCAGCAGTCTGGGGGCGGGGAATGAAGCTTTCTTT.

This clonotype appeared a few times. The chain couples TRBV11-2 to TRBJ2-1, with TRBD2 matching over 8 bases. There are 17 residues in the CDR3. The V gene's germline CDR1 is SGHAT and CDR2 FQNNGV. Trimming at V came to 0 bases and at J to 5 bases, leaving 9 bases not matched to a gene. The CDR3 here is CASSLEAGAMANNEQFF. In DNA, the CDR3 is TGTGCCAGCAGCTTAGAAGCGGGAGCAATGGCCAACAATGAGCAGTTCTTC.

DNA of the CDR3: TGCGCCAGCAGCTTAACAGGACAGGGTCTCACCGGGGAGCTGTTTTTT. It is translated as CASSLTGQGLTGELFF. The rearrangement links TRBV5-1 to TRBJ2-2; 8 bases fit TRBD1. The CDR3 has 16 residues. V lost 2 bases to trimming and J lost 4 bases; unmatched junction nucleotides: 7. Germline V CDR1 and CDR2: SGHRS, YFSETQ. Full variable domain (outside the CDR3, taken from reference TRBV5-1 and TRBJ2-2): KAGVTQTPRYLIKTRGQQVTLSCSPISGHRSVSWYQQTPGQGLQFLFEYFSETQRNKGNFPGRFSGRQFSNSRSEMNVSTLELGDSALYLCASSLTGQGLTGELFFGEGSRLTVL.

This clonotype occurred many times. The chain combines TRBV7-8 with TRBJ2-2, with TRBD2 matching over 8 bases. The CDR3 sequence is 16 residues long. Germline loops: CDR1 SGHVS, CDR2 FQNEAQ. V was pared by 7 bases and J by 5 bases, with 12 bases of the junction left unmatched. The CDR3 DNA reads TGTGCCAGCATCACCCGAGGAGGCGGGGGGACCGGGGAGCTGTTTTTT. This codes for CASITRGGGGTGELFF.

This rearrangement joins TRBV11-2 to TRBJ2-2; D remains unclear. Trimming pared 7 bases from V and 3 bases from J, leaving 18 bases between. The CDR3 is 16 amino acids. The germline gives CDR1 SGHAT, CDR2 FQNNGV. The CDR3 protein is CASTPRPLLDTGELFF. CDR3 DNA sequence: TGTGCCAGCACCCCCCGGCCACTCTTGGACACCGGGGAGCTGTTTTTT. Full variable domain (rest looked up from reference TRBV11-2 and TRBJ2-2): EAGVAQSPRYKIIEKRQSVAFWCNPISGHATLYWYQQILGQGPKLLIQFQNNGVVDDSQLPKDRFSAERLKGVDSTLKIQPAKLEDSAVYLCASTPRPLLDTGELFFGEGSRLTVL.

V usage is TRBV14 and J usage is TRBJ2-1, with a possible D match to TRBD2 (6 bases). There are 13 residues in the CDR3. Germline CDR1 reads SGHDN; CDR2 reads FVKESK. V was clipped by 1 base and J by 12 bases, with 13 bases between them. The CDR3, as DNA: TGTGCCAGCAGCCAAGCCCTAGCGAGGTGGCAGTTCTTC. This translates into CASSQALARWQFF.

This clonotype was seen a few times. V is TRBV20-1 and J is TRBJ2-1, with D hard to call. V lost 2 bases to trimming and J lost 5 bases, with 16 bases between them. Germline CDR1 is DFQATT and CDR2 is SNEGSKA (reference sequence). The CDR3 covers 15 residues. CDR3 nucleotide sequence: TGCAGTGCTAGAAAGAGAGGCCCGTTTGACAATGAGCAGTTCTTC. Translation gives CSARKRGPFDNEQFF.